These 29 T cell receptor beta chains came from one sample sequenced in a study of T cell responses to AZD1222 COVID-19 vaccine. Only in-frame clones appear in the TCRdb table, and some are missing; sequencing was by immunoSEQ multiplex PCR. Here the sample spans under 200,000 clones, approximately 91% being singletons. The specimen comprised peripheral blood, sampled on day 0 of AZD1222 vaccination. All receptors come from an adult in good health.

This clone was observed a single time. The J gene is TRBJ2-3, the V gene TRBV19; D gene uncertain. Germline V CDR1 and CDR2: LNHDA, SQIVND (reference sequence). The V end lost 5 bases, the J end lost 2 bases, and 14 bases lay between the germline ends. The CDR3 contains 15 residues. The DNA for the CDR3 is TGTGCCAGTAGTCCCTGGGAACCCCCCACAGATACGCAGTATTTT. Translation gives CASSPWEPPTDTQYF. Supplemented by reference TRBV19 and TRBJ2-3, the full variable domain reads DGGITQSPKYLFRKEGQNVTLSCEQNLNHDAMYWYRQDPGQGLRLIYYSQIVNDFQKGDIAEGYSVSREKKESFPLTVTSAQKNPTAFYLCASSPWEPPTDTQYFGPGTRLTVL.

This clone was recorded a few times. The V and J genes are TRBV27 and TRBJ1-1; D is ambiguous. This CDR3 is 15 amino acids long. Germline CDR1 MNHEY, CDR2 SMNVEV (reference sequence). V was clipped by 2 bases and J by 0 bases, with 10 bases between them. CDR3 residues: CASSLRRTMNTEAFF. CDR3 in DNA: TGTGCCAGCAGTTTAAGGCGTACAATGAACACTGAAGCTTTCTTT.

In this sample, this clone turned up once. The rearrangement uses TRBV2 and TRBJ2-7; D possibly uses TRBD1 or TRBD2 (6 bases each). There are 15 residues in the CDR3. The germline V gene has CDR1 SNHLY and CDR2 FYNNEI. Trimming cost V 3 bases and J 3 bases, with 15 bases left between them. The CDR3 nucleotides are TGTGCCAGCAGTGACTATAACAGGGAGGACTACGAGCAGTACTTC. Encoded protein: CASSDYNREDYEQYF.

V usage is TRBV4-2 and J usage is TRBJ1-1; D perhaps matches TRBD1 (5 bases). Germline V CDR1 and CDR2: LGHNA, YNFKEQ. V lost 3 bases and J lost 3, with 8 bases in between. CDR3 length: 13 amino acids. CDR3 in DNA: TGTGCCAGCAGCCACGGAGGGGACACTGAAGCTTTCTTT. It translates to CASSHGGDTEAFF.

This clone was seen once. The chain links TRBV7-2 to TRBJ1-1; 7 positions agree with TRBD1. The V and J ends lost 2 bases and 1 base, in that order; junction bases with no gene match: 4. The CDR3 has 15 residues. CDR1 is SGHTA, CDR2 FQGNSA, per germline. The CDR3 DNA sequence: TGTGCCAGCAGCTTAAGGGACAGACCGAACACTGAAGCTTTCTTT. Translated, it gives CASSLRDRPNTEAFF.

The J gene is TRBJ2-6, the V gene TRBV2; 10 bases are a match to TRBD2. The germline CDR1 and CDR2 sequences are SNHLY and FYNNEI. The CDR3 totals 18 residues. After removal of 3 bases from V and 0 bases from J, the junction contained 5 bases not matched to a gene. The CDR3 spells CASSEPSGGGSGANVLTF. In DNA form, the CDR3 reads TGTGCCAGCAGTGAGCCTAGCGGGGGAGGCTCTGGGGCCAACGTCCTGACTTTC.

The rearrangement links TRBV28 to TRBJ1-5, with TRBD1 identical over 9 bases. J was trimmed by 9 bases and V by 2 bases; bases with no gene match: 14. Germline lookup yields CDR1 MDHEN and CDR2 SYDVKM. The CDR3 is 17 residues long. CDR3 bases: TGTGCCAGCAGTTTAGTCGGGGGACAGGGACCAGCTAGGCCCCAGCATTTT. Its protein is CASSLVGGQGPARPQHF.

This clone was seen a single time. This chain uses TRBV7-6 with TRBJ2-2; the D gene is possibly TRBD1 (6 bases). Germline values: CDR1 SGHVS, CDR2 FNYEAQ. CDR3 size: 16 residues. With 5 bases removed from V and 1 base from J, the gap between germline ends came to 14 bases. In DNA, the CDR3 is TGTGCCAGCAGCATAACAGGGACGGTGAACACCGGGGAGCTGTTTTTT. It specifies CASSITGTVNTGELFF.

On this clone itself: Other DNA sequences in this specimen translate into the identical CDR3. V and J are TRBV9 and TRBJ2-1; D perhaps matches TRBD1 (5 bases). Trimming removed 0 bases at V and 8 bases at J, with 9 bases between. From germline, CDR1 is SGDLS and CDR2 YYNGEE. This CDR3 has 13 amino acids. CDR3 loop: CASSVEVRDEQFF. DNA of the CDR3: TGTGCCAGCAGCGTAGAGGTCAGGGATGAGCAGTTCTTC.

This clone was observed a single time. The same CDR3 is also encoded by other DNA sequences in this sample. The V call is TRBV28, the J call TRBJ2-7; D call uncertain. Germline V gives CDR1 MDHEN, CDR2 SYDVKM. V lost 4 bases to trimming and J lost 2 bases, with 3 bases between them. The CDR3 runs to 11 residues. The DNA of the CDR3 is TGTGCCAGCAGTTCTACCTACGAGCAGTACTTC. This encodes CASSSTYEQYF.

The CDR3, as DNA: TGTGCCAGTACCCTGACCGGGGTACGTAGCAATCAGCCCCAGCATTTT. The encoded protein is CASTLTGVRSNQPQHF. The chain uses TRBV19 and TRBJ1-5; D unresolved. Germline CDR1 is LNHDA and CDR2 is SQIVND (reference sequence). Trimming took off 7 bases at V and 0 bases at J, with 16 bases between the two ends. CDR3 length equals 16 residues.

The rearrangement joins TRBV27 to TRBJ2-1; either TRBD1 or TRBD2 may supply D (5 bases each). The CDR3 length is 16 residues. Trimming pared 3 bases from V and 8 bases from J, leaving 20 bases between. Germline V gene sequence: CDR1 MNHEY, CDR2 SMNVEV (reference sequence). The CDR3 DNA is TGTGCCAGCAGTTTCCTCACTTTGGGACCTGGCCATGAGCAGTTCTTC. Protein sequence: CASSFLTLGPGHEQFF.

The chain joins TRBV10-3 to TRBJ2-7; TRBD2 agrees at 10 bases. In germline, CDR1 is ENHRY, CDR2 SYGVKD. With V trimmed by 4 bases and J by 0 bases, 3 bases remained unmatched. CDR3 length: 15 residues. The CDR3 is CAISVLAGRSYEQYF. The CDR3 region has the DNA TGTGCCATCAGTGTACTAGCGGGACGCTCCTACGAGCAGTACTTC.

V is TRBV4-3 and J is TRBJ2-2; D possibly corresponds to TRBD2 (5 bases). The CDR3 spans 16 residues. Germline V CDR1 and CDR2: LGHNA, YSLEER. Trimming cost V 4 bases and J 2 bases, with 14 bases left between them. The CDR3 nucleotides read TGCGCCAGCAGCCGGATTGAGGGCGCCAACACCGGGGAGCTGTTTTTT. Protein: CASSRIEGANTGELFF.

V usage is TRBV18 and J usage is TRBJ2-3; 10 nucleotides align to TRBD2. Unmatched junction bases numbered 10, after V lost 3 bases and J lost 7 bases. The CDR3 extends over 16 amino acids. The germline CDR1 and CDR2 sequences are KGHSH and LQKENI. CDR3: CASSPKELAGSYTQYF. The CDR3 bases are TGTGCCAGCTCACCGAAGGAACTAGCGGGGTCGTATACGCAGTATTTT.

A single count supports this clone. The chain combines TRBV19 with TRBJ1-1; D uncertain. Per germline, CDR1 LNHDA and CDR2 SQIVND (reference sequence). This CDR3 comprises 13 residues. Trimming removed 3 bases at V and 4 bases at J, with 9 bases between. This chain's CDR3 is CASSIRGITEAFF. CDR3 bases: TGTGCCAGTAGTATTAGAGGGATCACTGAAGCTTTCTTT.

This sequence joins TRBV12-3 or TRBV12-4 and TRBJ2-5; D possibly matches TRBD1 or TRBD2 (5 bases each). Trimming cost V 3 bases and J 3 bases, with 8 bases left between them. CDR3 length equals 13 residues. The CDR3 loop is CASSFRGEETQYF. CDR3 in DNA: TGTGCCAGCAGTTTCAGAGGGGAAGAGACCCAGTACTTC.

CDR3 loop: CASSSGLSGELFF. The CDR3 coding sequence is TGTGCCAGCAGCTCCGGACTGTCTGGGGAACTGTTTTTT. This chain joins TRBV5-5 and TRBJ1-4, with D unresolved. Trimming pared 3 bases from V and 12 bases from J, leaving 15 bases between. CDR1 SGHKS and CDR2 YYEKEE come from the germline V gene (reference sequence). The CDR3 is made up of 13 amino acids.

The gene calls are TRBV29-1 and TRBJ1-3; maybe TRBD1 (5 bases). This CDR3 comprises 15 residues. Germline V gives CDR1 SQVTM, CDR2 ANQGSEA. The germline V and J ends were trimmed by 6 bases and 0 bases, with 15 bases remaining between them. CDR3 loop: CSVDEGAHSGNTIYF. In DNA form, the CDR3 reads TGCAGCGTCGATGAAGGGGCACACTCTGGAAACACCATATATTTT.

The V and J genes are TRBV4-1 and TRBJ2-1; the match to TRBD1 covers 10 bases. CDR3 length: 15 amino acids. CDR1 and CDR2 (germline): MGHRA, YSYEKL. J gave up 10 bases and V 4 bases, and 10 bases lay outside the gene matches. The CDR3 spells CASSPPGTGVYEQFF. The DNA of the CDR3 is TGCGCCAGCAGCCCACCCGGGACAGGGGTATACGAGCAGTTCTTC.

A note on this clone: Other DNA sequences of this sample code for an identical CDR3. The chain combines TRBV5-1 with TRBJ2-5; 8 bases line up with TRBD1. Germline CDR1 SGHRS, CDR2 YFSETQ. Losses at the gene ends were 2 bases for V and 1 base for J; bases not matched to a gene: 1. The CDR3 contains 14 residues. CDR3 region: CASSLGQGQETQYF. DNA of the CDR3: TGCGCCAGCAGCTTAGGACAGGGCCAAGAGACCCAGTACTTC.

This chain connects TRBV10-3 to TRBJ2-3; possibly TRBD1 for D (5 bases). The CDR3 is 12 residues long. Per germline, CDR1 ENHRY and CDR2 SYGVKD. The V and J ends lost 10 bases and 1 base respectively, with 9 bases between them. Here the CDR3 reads CAKQGGTDTQYF. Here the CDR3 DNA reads TGTGCCAAGCAAGGGGGCACAGATACGCAGTATTTT.

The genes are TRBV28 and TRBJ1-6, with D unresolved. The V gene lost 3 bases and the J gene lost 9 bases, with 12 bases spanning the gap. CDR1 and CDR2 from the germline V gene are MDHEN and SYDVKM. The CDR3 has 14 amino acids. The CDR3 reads CASSFRGYGSPLHF. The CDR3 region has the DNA TGTGCCAGCAGTTTCCGAGGGTACGGTTCACCCCTCCACTTT.

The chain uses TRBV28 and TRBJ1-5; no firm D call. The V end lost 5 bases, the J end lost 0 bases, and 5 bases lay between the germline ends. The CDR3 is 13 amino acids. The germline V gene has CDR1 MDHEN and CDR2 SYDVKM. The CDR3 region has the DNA TGTGCCAGCAGTCTCGATAGCAATCAGCCCCAGCATTTT. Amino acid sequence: CASSLDSNQPQHF.

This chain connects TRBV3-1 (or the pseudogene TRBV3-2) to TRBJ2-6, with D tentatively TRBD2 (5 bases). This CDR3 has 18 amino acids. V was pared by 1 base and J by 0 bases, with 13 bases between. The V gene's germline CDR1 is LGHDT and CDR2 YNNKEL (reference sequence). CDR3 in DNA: TGTGCCAGCAGCCAAGTTCTTTCCGGAGGCTCTGGGGCCAACGTCCTGACTTTC. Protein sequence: CASSQVLSGGSGANVLTF.

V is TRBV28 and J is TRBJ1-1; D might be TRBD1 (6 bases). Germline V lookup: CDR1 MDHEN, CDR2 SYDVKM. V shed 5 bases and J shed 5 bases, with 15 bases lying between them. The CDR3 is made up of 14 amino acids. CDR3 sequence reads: CASSVGGRETEAFF. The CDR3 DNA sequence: TGTGCCAGCAGTGTTGGGGGGCGCGAAACTGAAGCTTTCTTT.

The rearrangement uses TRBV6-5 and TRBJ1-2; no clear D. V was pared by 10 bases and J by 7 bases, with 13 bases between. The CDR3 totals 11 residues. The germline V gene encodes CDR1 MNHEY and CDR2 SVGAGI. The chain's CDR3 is CATLNRAGYTF. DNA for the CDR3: TGTGCCACCCTCAACAGAGCTGGCTACACCTTC.

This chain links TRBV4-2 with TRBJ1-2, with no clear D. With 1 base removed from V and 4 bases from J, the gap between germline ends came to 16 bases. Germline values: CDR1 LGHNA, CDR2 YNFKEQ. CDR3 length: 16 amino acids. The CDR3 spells CASSQVERLGLYGYTF. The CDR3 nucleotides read TGTGCCAGCAGCCAAGTTGAACGTCTGGGCCTCTATGGCTACACCTTC.

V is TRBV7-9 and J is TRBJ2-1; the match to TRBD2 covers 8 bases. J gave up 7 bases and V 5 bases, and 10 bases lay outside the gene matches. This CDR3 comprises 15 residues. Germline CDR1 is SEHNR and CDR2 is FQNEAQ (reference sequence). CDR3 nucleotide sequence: TGTGCCAGCAGCGTTCGGGCGGGAGGTAAAAATGAGCAGTTCTTC. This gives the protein CASSVRAGGKNEQFF.